This TCR beta chain was recorded in a study of cytomegalovirus exposure and HLA in healthy donors. Germline V gives CDR1 SGHTA, CDR2 FQGNSA. This CDR3 region has 12 residues. Trimming cost V 5 bases and J 9 bases, with 11 bases left between them. Turning to this clone: Its target is unknown.

Profiling relied on immunoSEQ multiplex PCR, and the TCRdb table lists in-frame clones only, not all of them. The sample contains 80,000 to 95,000 clones, approximately 94% of which appear only once. The study, taken as a whole, reports: In the approximately 130 validation repertoires, roughly 94% of cluster scores exceeded 0, per a later analysis. TCR sequences were mostly rare, though some public TCRs occurred in many donors.

This sequence originates from a woman aged 25 to 39 in good health and CMV-seropositive. Specimen: PBMCs. This sequence joins TRBV7-2 and TRBJ2-1; D gene ambiguous. CDR3 sequence: CASSPSQVEQFF. CDR3 in DNA: TGTGCCAGCAGCCCCAGTCAGGTTGAGCAGTTCTTC.